This T cell receptor beta chain was captured by sequencing in a study of T cell changes during pregnancy in multiple sclerosis. V was clipped by 6 bases and J by 5 bases; unmatched bases: 13. CDR3 length: 15 amino acids. Germline V CDR1 and CDR2: MNHEY, SMNVEV (reference sequence). TCRdb keeps only in-frame clones here, not all; method: immunoSEQ multiplex PCR. The sample has under 75,000 clones, about 89% seen once. The chain employs TRBV27 and TRBJ2-7, with 7 bases that match TRBD1. The starting material was CD4+ T cells from peripheral blood mononuclear cells, obtained after pregnancy. This TCR was sampled from a female donor in good health, enrolled as a control in a pregnancy study. The CDR3 bases are TGTGCCAGCAGACTACAAAGACAGGGACGGGACGAGCAGTACTTC. It yields the protein CASRLQRQGRDEQYF.